Each of the 25 T cell receptor beta chains below was sequenced from the same sample in a study of blood T cell repertoires in COVID-19. Using immunoSEQ multiplex PCR, the repertoire was profiled, and TCRdb retains in-frame clones only, with some absent. The sample carries about 97,000 clones, around 87% recorded once. Sequencing input: peripheral blood. These receptor sequences come from a human donor in a cohort sampled during active COVID-19.

The J gene is TRBJ1-5, the V gene TRBV2; D may be TRBD1 (6 bases). Trimming removed 4 bases at V and 5 bases at J, with 15 bases between. The germline V gene encodes CDR1 SNHLY and CDR2 FYNNEI. The CDR3 consists of 15 residues. CDR3 sequence (DNA): TGTGCCAGCAGTGCACTCAAGGGGGGGGATCAGCCCCAGCATTTT. Encoded protein: CASSALKGGDQPQHF.

This clone appeared once. This sequence joins TRBV25-1 and TRBJ2-1; 7 positions match TRBD2. V was pared by 1 base and J by 3 bases, with 6 bases of the junction left unmatched. Germline CDR1 is MGHDK and CDR2 is SYGVNS. The CDR3 is 16 residues long. The CDR3 bases are TGTGCCAGCAGTGAATCCGCGGGAGTGGACTACAATGAGCAGTTCTTC. Residues: CASSESAGVDYNEQFF.

The chain uses TRBV4-3 and TRBJ2-3; 10 positions match TRBD2. This CDR3 is 17 amino acids long. Looked up from germline, CDR1 is LGHNA and CDR2 is YSLEER. V was pared by 3 bases and J by 4 bases, with 10 bases of the junction left unmatched. As DNA, the CDR3 is TGCGCCAGCAGCCAGGGCTTGAGCGGGAGGGCCGCAGATACGCAGTATTTT. This translates into CASSQGLSGRAADTQYF.

The rearrangement links TRBV6-5 to TRBJ1-6; weak D call: TRBD1 (5 bases). The CDR3 runs to 16 residues. Germline-derived CDR1 and CDR2 are MNHEY and SVGAGI. The V end lost 0 bases, the J end lost 8 bases, and 14 bases lay between the germline ends. CDR3: CASSYSKWQGHSPLHF. The CDR3 coding sequence is TGTGCCAGCAGTTACTCGAAATGGCAGGGTCATTCACCCCTCCACTTT.

The V call is TRBV9, the J call TRBJ2-7, with TRBD1 matching 7 bases. The V gene end was trimmed by 3 bases and the J gene end by 4 bases; junction bases not matched to a gene: 16. Germline values: CDR1 SGDLS, CDR2 YYNGEE. The CDR3 sequence is 17 residues long. CDR3 region: CASSAHTGEGGFYEQYF. DNA for the CDR3: TGTGCCAGCAGCGCCCATACAGGGGAAGGTGGATTTTACGAGCAGTACTTC.

The gene calls are TRBV7-7 and TRBJ2-2, with 12 bases aligning to TRBD2. With 5 bases clipped from V and 4 bases from J, the junction kept 11 bases outside the gene matches. The CDR3 is 18 amino acids. Per germline, CDR1 SSHAT and CDR2 FNYEAQ (reference sequence). CDR3 in DNA: TGTGCCAGCAGCCCCTCCGCCCTAGCGGGAGGGACCACCGGGGAGCTGTTTTTT. Protein: CASSPSALAGGTTGELFF. Variable domain in full (rest from reference TRBV7-7 and TRBJ2-2): GAGVSQSPRYKVTKRGQDVTLRCDPISSHATLYWYQQALGQGPEFLTYFNYEAQPDKSGLPSDRFSAERPEGSISTLTIQRTEQRDSAMYRCASSPSALAGGTTGELFFGEGSRLTVL.

This clone was seen a few times. V is TRBV13 and J is TRBJ1-1, with 8 bases matching TRBD1. Germline V gene lookup returns CDR1 PRHDT and CDR2 FYEKMQ (reference sequence). The junction had 5 bases not matched to a gene; V was cut back by 2 bases and J by 3 bases. The length of the CDR3 is 15 residues. CDR3 protein: CASSLMGQEYTEAFF. In DNA, the CDR3 is TGTGCCAGCAGCTTAATGGGACAGGAGTACACTGAAGCTTTCTTT. The whole variable domain, remainder taken from reference TRBV13 and TRBJ1-1, is AAGVIQSPRHLIKEKRETATLKCYPIPRHDTVYWYQQGPGQDPQFLISFYEKMQSDKGSIPDRFSAQQFSDYHSELNMSSLELGDSALYFCASSLMGQEYTEAFFGQGTRLTVV.

The chain has TRBV18 and TRBJ1-5; D possibly corresponds to TRBD1 (5 bases). Trimming shortened V by 1 base and J by 1 base, and 14 bases separated the two germline ends. Germline CDR1 KGHSH, CDR2 LQKENI. The CDR3 loop spans 17 amino acids. The CDR3 reads CASSPRTQGTSNQPQHF. The CDR3 bases are TGTGCCAGCTCACCACGGACGCAGGGAACAAGCAATCAGCCCCAGCATTTT.

The chain uses TRBV19 and TRBJ1-6; maybe TRBD1 (6 bases). V was trimmed by 3 bases and J by 7 bases, leaving 10 bases between them. The CDR3 spans 14 residues. Germline V gene sequence: CDR1 LNHDA, CDR2 SQIVND (reference sequence). The DNA for the CDR3 is TGTGCCAGTAGTATTCAGACAGGAAATTCACCCCTCCACTTT. Amino acid sequence: CASSIQTGNSPLHF.

J is TRBJ1-3 and V is TRBV5-7, with unresolved D. TRBV5-7 is annotated as an ORF whose role is uncertain. The CDR3 sequence is 18 residues long. V was shortened by 0 bases and J by 0 bases, with 16 bases between the two germline ends. CDR3 sequence reads: CASSLEREGLHSGNTIYF. The CDR3 bases are TGTGCCAGCAGCTTGGAGCGGGAAGGACTTCACTCTGGAAACACCATATATTTT.

The rearrangement joins TRBV5-6 to TRBJ2-7; D possibly corresponds to TRBD1 (5 bases). V shed 0 bases and J shed 5 bases, with 12 bases lying between them. There are 14 residues in the CDR3. Per the germline V gene, CDR1 is SGHDT and CDR2 is YYEEEE. CDR3 protein: CASSLDYRQDEQYF. The CDR3 bases are TGTGCCAGCAGCTTGGATTACAGGCAGGACGAGCAGTACTTC.

The chain links TRBV6-4 to TRBJ2-1; 14 positions match TRBD2. Germline CDR1 is MRHNA and CDR2 is SNTAGT. V was clipped by 8 bases and J by 9 bases; unmatched bases: 6. The CDR3 totals 14 residues. CDR3 amino acids: CASPGLAGGFEQFF. In DNA, the CDR3 is TGTGCCAGCCCAGGACTAGCGGGAGGATTTGAGCAGTTCTTC.

The chain employs TRBV27 and TRBJ2-1; a weak D match, TRBD1 (7 bases). Trimming shortened V by 8 bases and J by 2 bases, and 13 bases separated the two germline ends. The V gene's germline CDR1 is MNHEY and CDR2 SMNVEV (reference sequence). CDR3 length equals 14 residues. CDR3: CASGGTDPYNEQFF. DNA of the CDR3: TGTGCCAGCGGAGGGACAGACCCCTACAATGAGCAGTTCTTC.

The rearrangement joins TRBV5-4 to TRBJ2-7, with TRBD2 identical over 9 bases. Germline CDR1 reads SGHNT; CDR2 reads YYREEE (reference sequence). Trimming took 2 bases from V and 5 from J; bases not matched to a gene: 5. The CDR3 totals 14 residues. CDR3 nucleotides: TGTGCCAGCAGCTTTAGCGGGAGTAGCGACGAGCAGTACTTC. Translation gives CASSFSGSSDEQYF. Full variable domain (missing parts from reference TRBV5-4 and TRBJ2-7): ETGVTQSPTHLIKTRGQQVTLRCSSQSGHNTVSWYQQALGQGPQFIFQYYREEENGRGNFPPRFSGLQFPNYSSELNVNALELDDSALYLCASSFSGSSDEQYFGPGTRLTVT.

The gene calls are TRBV11-2 and TRBJ2-2; 8 bases fit TRBD1. In germline, CDR1 is SGHAT, CDR2 FQNNGV. There are 15 residues in the CDR3. The V segment lost 5 bases and the J segment 6 bases; nucleotides outside the gene matches: 8. In DNA, the CDR3 is TGTGCCAGCAGCCGGATCAGGGGGCCGGCCGGGGAGCTGTTTTTT. This sequence encodes CASSRIRGPAGELFF.

CDR3 coding DNA: TGTGCCAGCAGCTTAGTCGGGGGGGGAACCCAAGAGACCCAGTACTTC. Translation gives CASSLVGGGTQETQYF. The rearrangement uses TRBV7-7 and TRBJ2-5; TRBD2 agrees at 8 bases. V was pared by 1 base and J by 1 base, with 5 bases of the junction left unmatched. This CDR3 spans 16 amino acids. The V gene's germline CDR1 is SSHAT and CDR2 FNYEAQ (reference sequence).

This chain links TRBV6-2 or TRBV6-3 with TRBJ2-5; 10 bases line up with TRBD2. Germline V lookup: CDR1 MNHEY, CDR2 SVGEGT. The CDR3 is made up of 18 amino acids. V gave up 0 bases and J gave up 5 bases; unmatched junction bases: 12. The CDR3 DNA reads as TGTGCCAGCAGTTACTCGAGTCGCGGCCTAGCGGGAGTTGAGACCCAGTACTTC. Protein product: CASSYSSRGLAGVETQYF.

A single count supports this clone. The chain recombines TRBV7-9 with TRBJ2-7; 7 nucleotides align to TRBD1. This CDR3 region has 15 residues. V was clipped by 2 bases and J by 2 bases; unmatched bases: 6. The germline gives CDR1 SEHNR, CDR2 FQNEAQ (reference sequence). This chain's CDR3 is CASSLLGQGAYEQYF. As DNA, the CDR3 is TGTGCCAGCAGCTTATTAGGCCAGGGGGCCTACGAGCAGTACTTC.

V and J are TRBV4-2 and TRBJ2-7, with 11 bases identical to TRBD2. Per germline, CDR1 LGHNA and CDR2 YNFKEQ. The trim removed 1 base at V and 3 bases at J, leaving 8 bases unmatched. CDR3 size: 17 residues. The CDR3 DNA reads TGTGCCAGCAGCCAAGTTTTTACTAGCGGGGGCGACTACGAGCAGTACTTC. Translating gives CASSQVFTSGGDYEQYF.

CDR3 sequence reads: CASSLRTGGTGELFF. The DNA for the CDR3 is TGTGCCAGCAGCTTAAGGACAGGTGGAACCGGGGAGCTGTTTTTT. The V and J genes are TRBV7-2 and TRBJ2-2, with 7 bases that match TRBD1. CDR1 is SGHTA, CDR2 FQGNSA, per germline. The CDR3 runs to 15 residues. V shed 2 bases and J 5 bases; nucleotides not matched to a gene: 5. Full variable domain (rest looked up from reference TRBV7-2 and TRBJ2-2): GAGVSQSPSNKVTEKGKDVELRCDPISGHTALYWYRQSLGQGLEFLIYFQGNSAPDKSGLPSDRFSAERTGGSVSTLTIQRTQQEDSAVYLCASSLRTGGTGELFFGEGSRLTVL.

This rearrangement joins TRBV5-1 to TRBJ2-7; the D gene is possibly TRBD2 (5 bases). The CDR3 totals 14 residues. Germline-derived CDR1 and CDR2 are SGHRS and YFSETQ. V was clipped by 2 bases and J by 2 bases, with 11 bases between them. DNA of the CDR3: TGCGCCAGCAGCTTAACGGGAAACCCCTACGAGCAGTACTTC. The encoded protein is CASSLTGNPYEQYF.

The chain recombines TRBV27 with TRBJ2-2; tentatively, D is TRBD1 (5 bases). CDR1 is MNHEY, CDR2 SMNVEV, per germline (reference sequence). V was cut by 2 bases and J by 1 base, with 8 bases left in between. This CDR3 contains 15 residues. CDR3 nucleotide sequence: TGTGCCAGCAGTTTACAAACAGGGAACACCGGGGAGCTGTTTTTT. Translation: CASSLQTGNTGELFF.

The V call is TRBV29-1, the J call TRBJ1-1, with D possibly TRBD1 on 6 matching bases. CDR3 length: 14 residues. The V and J ends lost 7 bases and 7 bases respectively, with 22 bases between them. Germline CDR1 reads SQVTM; CDR2 reads ANQGSEA. The CDR3 coding sequence is TGCAGCGCACAAATGGACAGCGCCCAGATTGAAGCTTTCTTT. Translating it yields CSAQMDSAQIEAFF.

The genes are TRBV21-1 and TRBJ2-7; the table names TRBD2, a call not compared with the DNA. TRBV21-1 is recorded as a pseudogene. CDR3 size: 12 residues. CDR3 coding DNA: TGTGCCAGCAGGACTTTTAGTATCGGGCAGTACTTC. It is translated as CASRTFSIGQYF.

The chain has TRBV4-3 and TRBJ2-2, with D possibly being TRBD2 (6 bases). CDR3 size: 17 residues. With 0 bases removed from V and 6 bases from J, the gap between germline ends came to 17 bases. Germline CDR1 and CDR2: LGHNA and YSLEER. CDR3 DNA sequence: TGCGCCAGCAGCCAAGATCCCGCTTCGCGGGGAGCCGGGGAGCTGTTTTTT. It codes for CASSQDPASRGAGELFF.